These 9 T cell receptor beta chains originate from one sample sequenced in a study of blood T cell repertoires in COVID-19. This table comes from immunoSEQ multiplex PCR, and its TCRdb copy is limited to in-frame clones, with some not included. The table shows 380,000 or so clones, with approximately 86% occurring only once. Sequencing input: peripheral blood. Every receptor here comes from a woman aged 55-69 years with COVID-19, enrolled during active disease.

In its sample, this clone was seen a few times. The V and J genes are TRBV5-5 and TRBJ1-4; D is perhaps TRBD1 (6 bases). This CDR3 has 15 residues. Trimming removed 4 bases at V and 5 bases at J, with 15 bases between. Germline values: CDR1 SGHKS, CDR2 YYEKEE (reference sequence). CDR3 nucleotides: TGTGCCAGCAGCATGCAGGGGAGCAGAAATGAAAAACTGTTTTTT. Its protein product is CASSMQGSRNEKLFF.

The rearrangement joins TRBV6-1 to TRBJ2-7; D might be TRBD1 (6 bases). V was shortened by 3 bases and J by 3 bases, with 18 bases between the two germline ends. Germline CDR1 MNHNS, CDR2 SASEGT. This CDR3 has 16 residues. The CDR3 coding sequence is TGTGCCAGCAGTGACTGGGGGCCGAGAGGGGACTACGAGCAGTACTTC. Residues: CASSDWGPRGDYEQYF.

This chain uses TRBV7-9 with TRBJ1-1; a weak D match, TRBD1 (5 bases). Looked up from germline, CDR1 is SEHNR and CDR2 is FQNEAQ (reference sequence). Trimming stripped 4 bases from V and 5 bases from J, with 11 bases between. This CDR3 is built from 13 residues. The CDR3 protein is CASSSLGGTEAFF. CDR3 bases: TGTGCCAGCAGCTCTTTGGGGGGGACTGAAGCTTTCTTT.

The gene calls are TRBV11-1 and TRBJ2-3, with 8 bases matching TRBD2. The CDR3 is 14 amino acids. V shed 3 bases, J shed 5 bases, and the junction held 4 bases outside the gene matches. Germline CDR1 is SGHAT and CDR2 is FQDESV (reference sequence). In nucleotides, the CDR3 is TGTGCCAGCAGCTTCAGCGGGGGTGTAGATACGCAGTATTTT. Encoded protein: CASSFSGGVDTQYF. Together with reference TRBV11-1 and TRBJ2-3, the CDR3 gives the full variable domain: EAEVAQSPRYKITEKSQAVAFWCDPISGHATLYWYRQILGQGPELLVQFQDESVVDDSQLPKDRFSAERLKGVDSTLKIQPAELGDSAMYLCASSFSGGVDTQYFGPGTRLTVL.

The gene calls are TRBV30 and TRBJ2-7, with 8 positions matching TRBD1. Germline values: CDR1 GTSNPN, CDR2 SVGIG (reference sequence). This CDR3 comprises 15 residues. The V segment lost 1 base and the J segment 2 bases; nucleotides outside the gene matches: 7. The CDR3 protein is CAWSDGLTGAYEQYF. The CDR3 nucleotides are TGTGCCTGGAGTGACGGATTGACAGGGGCCTACGAGCAGTACTTC.

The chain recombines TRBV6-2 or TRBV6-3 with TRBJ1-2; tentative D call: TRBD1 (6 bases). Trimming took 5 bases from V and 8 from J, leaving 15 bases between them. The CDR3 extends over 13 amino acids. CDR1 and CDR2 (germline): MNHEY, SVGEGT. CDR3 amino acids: CASSDLQGNGYTF. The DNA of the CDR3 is TGTGCCAGCAGTGATTTACAGGGTAACGGCTACACCTTC.

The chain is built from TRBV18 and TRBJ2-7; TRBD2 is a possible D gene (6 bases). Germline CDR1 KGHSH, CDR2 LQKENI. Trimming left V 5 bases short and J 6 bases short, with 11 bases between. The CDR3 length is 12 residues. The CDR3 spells CASSERGGEQYF. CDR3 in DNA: TGTGCCAGCTCAGAGAGGGGAGGCGAGCAGTACTTC.

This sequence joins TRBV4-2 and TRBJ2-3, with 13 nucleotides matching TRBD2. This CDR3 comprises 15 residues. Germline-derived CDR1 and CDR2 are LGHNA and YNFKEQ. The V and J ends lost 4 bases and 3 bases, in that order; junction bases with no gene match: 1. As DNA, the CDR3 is TGTGCCAGCAGCCCGGGACTAGCGGGGACAGATACGCAGTATTTT. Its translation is CASSPGLAGTDTQYF.

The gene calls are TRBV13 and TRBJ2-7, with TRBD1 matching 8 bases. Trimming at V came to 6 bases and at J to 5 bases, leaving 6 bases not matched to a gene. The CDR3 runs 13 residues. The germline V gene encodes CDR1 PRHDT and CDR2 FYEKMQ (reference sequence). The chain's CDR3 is CASRSGQAHEQYF. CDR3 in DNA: TGTGCCAGCAGGTCGGGACAGGCCCACGAGCAGTACTTC.